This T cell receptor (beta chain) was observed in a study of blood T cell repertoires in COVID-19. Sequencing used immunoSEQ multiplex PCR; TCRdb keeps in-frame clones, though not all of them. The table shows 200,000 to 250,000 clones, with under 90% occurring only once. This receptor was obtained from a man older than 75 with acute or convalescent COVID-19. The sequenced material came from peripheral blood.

The CDR3 region has the DNA TGCGCCAGCAGCTTGCGAGGAATGGGAGGCCCCACAGATACGCAGTATTTT. It yields the protein CASSLRGMGGPTDTQYF. The rearrangement joins TRBV5-1 to TRBJ2-3; possible D gene TRBD2, 6 bases. Per the germline V gene, CDR1 is SGHRS and CDR2 is YFSETQ. The CDR3 sequence is 17 residues long. The ends were cut back, 1 base at V and 2 bases at J, with 17 bases in the middle. Supplemented by reference TRBV5-1 and TRBJ2-3, the full variable domain reads KAGVTQTPRYLIKTRGQQVTLSCSPISGHRSVSWYQQTPGQGLQFLFEYFSETQRNKGNFPGRFSGRQFSNSRSEMNVSTLELGDSALYLCASSLRGMGGPTDTQYFGPGTRLTVL.